This paragraph reports one TCR beta chain. The antigen is undetermined. This CDR3 is 13 amino acids long. With 6 bases removed from V and 4 bases from J, the gap between germline ends came to 13 bases. Germline CDR1 MNHEY, CDR2 SMNVEV (reference sequence). CD45RO/CCR7/CD25/CD127/CD95/CD27 separated CD4+ naive, central memory, regulatory and stem cell-like memory cells by sorting. Investigators reverse transcribed all isolated RNA, so they sequenced expressed TCRB transcripts. Repertoires were generated with immunoSEQ multiplex PCR, while TCRdb's copy carries only in-frame clones and drops some. The sample records over 700,000 clones, 15% to 20% being singletons. This specimen belongs to a study of beta chain features in type 1 diabetes. Study observations and caveats: Lower insertion and higher deletion counts appeared at VDJ junctions in type 1 diabetes patients.

The TCR was taken from a woman aged 18 to 35 in good health. Sequencing input: naive CD4+ T cells from blood. This rearrangement joins TRBV27 to TRBJ2-7, with D perhaps matching TRBD2 (5 bases). The CDR3 region has the DNA TGTGCCAGCAGACGTAGCGATCTTTACGAGCAGTACTTC. This codes for CASRRSDLYEQYF.